Below are 17 T cell receptor beta chains sequenced from a single sample in a study of cytomegalovirus exposure and HLA in healthy donors. Method: immunoSEQ multiplex PCR; TCRdb's copy keeps in-frame clones and lacks some. The top ten hold approximately 0.73% of the sample, which has 82,000 or so clones, around 95% seen once. Sequencing was performed on PBMCs. Source of these receptors: a woman aged 18-35 years in good health and CMV-seronegative.

The gene calls are TRBV4-1 and TRBJ2-7; 11 bases are a match to TRBD2. Germline V gene lookup returns CDR1 MGHRA and CDR2 YSYEKL. The trim removed 1 base at V and 0 bases at J, leaving 5 bases unmatched. The CDR3 consists of 17 residues. The CDR3 is CASSQGSGLAGSYEQYF. Here the CDR3 DNA reads TGCGCCAGCAGCCAAGGAAGTGGACTAGCGGGCTCCTACGAGCAGTACTTC.

This chain connects TRBV19 to TRBJ2-1; 8 bases line up with TRBD2. The CDR3 length is 16 residues. V lost 0 bases to trimming and J lost 2 bases; unmatched junction nucleotides: 3. The germline V gene encodes CDR1 LNHDA and CDR2 SQIVND (reference sequence). CDR3 nucleotide sequence: TGTGCCAGTAGTATAGAAAGCGGGAGAACCTACAATGAGCAGTTCTTC. Amino acid sequence: CASSIESGRTYNEQFF.

The V call is TRBV18, the J call TRBJ1-1; 7 bases agree with TRBD1. Germline trimming cut 3 bases from V and 3 bases from J; bases unmatched to any gene: 4. Germline CDR1 reads KGHSH; CDR2 reads LQKENI. CDR3 size: 14 residues. The CDR3 loop is CASSPLQGYTEAFF. As DNA, the CDR3 is TGTGCCAGCTCACCGCTACAGGGGTACACTGAAGCTTTCTTT. Together with reference TRBV18 and TRBJ1-1, the CDR3 gives the full variable domain: NAGVMQNPRHLVRRRGQEARLRCSPMKGHSHVYWYRQLPEEGLKFMVYLQKENIIDESGMPKERFSAEFPKEGPSILRIQQVVRGDSAAYFCASSPLQGYTEAFFGQGTRLTVV.

The chain combines TRBV7-2 with TRBJ1-4, with 8 nucleotides matching TRBD1. Germline CDR1 reads SGHTA; CDR2 reads FQGNSA. The CDR3 runs 14 residues. V dropped 5 bases and J dropped 3; count of bases not matched to a gene: 2. The CDR3 region is CASSPDRANEKLFF. The CDR3 nucleotides are TGTGCCAGCAGCCCGGACAGGGCTAATGAAAAACTGTTTTTT.

The chain is built from TRBV15 and TRBJ1-2; tentative D call: TRBD1 (5 bases). There are 14 residues in the CDR3. Germline-derived CDR1 and CDR2 are LNHNV and YYDKDF (reference sequence). Trimming left V 0 bases short and J 4 bases short, with 9 bases between. The DNA for the CDR3 is TGTGCCACCAGCAGAGATTCGACAGCCTATGGCTACACCTTC. It encodes CATSRDSTAYGYTF. Complete variable domain (other parts from reference TRBV15 and TRBJ1-2): DAMVIQNPRYQVTQFGKPVTLSCSQTLNHNVMYWYQQKSSQAPKLLFHYYDKDFNNEADTPDNFQSRRPNTSFCFLDIRSPGLGDTAMYLCATSRDSTAYGYTFGSGTRLTVV.

The gene calls are TRBV10-3 and TRBJ2-2; TRBD2 agrees at 11 bases. Germline V lookup: CDR1 ENHRY, CDR2 SYGVKD. The ends lost 10 bases at V and 5 bases at J; junction bases unmatched: 9. The CDR3 is 15 residues long. The CDR3 nucleotides read TGTGCCACCAAACTAGCGGGGGACCTAACCGGGGAGCTGTTTTTT. It specifies CATKLAGDLTGELFF.

This clone was observed a single time. The chain couples TRBV7-2 to TRBJ2-3; tentatively, D is TRBD2 (5 bases). Germline values: CDR1 SGHTA, CDR2 FQGNSA. The CDR3 totals 12 residues. V was shortened by 7 bases and J by 3 bases, with 8 bases between the two germline ends. The CDR3 region has the DNA TGTGCCAGCAAACCGGGGACAGATACGCAGTATTTT. It translates to CASKPGTDTQYF.

The chain links TRBV11-2 to TRBJ2-1; D possibly corresponds to TRBD2 (5 bases). The CDR3 length is 14 residues. The germline V gene has CDR1 SGHAT and CDR2 FQNNGV. V lost 5 bases and J lost 10, with 18 bases in between. CDR3: CASSETLAPREQFF. The DNA of the CDR3 is TGTGCCAGCAGCGAGACGCTAGCTCCCCGGGAGCAGTTCTTC.

The gene calls are TRBV27 and TRBJ1-2, with TRBD1 matching 7 bases. Looked up from germline, CDR1 is MNHEY and CDR2 is SMNVEV (reference sequence). With 6 bases clipped from V and 3 bases from J, the junction kept 19 bases outside the gene matches. The CDR3 runs to 18 residues. The CDR3 DNA reads TGTGCCAGCAGCCTGGGCCCGGGACAGCCTTTTTCCTACTATGGCTACACCTTC. Its translation: CASSLGPGQPFSYYGYTF.

V is TRBV19 and J is TRBJ1-1; 9 bases match TRBD1. Per germline, CDR1 LNHDA and CDR2 SQIVND (reference sequence). CDR3 length equals 14 residues. The V gene end was trimmed by 10 bases and the J gene end by 1 base; junction bases not matched to a gene: 7. CDR3 bases: TGTGCCACACGGGACAGGGCGGGGAACACTGAAGCTTTCTTT. Encoded protein: CATRDRAGNTEAFF.

This clone was seen just once. This chain joins TRBV5-6 and TRBJ2-1, with 12 bases lining up with TRBD2. This CDR3 contains 17 residues. The ends lost 3 bases at V and 1 base at J; junction bases unmatched: 5. The germline V gene encodes CDR1 SGHDT and CDR2 YYEEEE. The CDR3 region is CASSYWTSGISYNEQFF. The CDR3 DNA reads as TGTGCCAGCAGCTACTGGACTAGCGGGATTTCCTACAATGAGCAGTTCTTC.

In its sample, this clone was seen once. The chain couples TRBV27 to TRBJ2-3; 8 bases fit TRBD2. The CDR3 is made up of 17 amino acids. Germline CDR1 and CDR2: MNHEY and SMNVEV (reference sequence). Trimming cost V 4 bases and J 0 bases; bases outside gene matches: 9. CDR3 in DNA: TGTGCCAGCAGTTCACTGGGTAGCGGGGTCAGCACAGATACGCAGTATTTT. This encodes CASSSLGSGVSTDTQYF.

The rearrangement links TRBV27 to TRBJ2-7; 8 positions match TRBD1. CDR1 is MNHEY and CDR2 is SMNVEV in the germline V gene (reference sequence). Trimming took 5 bases from V and 5 from J; bases not matched to a gene: 8. The CDR3 covers 14 residues. The CDR3 spells CASSPDRGEDEQYF. The CDR3, as DNA: TGTGCCAGCAGTCCCGACAGGGGAGAGGACGAGCAGTACTTC.

The chain is built from TRBV19 and TRBJ1-6; 11 bases align to TRBD1. Germline CDR1 LNHDA, CDR2 SQIVND (reference sequence). This CDR3 contains 14 residues. V was clipped by 6 bases and J by 8 bases; unmatched bases: 3. In DNA form, the CDR3 reads TGTGCCAGTAGGGGGACAGGGGGTTATTCACCCCTCCACTTT. Its translation is CASRGTGGYSPLHF.

The V gene is TRBV20-1, the J gene TRBJ2-7, with D tentatively TRBD1 (8 bases). Trimming pared 8 bases from V and 4 bases from J, leaving 12 bases between. The CDR3 extends over 11 amino acids. Germline lookup yields CDR1 DFQATT and CDR2 SNEGSKA (reference sequence). CDR3 DNA: TGCAGTACAGGGGGGGAATACGAGCAGTACTTC. It yields the protein CSTGGEYEQYF.

This clone was seen a single time. The chain uses TRBV11-2 and TRBJ2-1, with 15 nucleotides matching TRBD2. V lost 5 bases, J lost 6 bases, and 2 bases stayed unmatched. The CDR3 sequence is 15 residues long. Germline assignment: CDR1 SGHAT and CDR2 FQNNGV. This chain's CDR3 is CASSRTSGGANEQFF. For the CDR3, the DNA is TGTGCCAGCAGCCGGACTAGCGGGGGGGCCAATGAGCAGTTCTTC.

This clone came up once. The chain has TRBV27 and TRBJ1-1; tentative D call: TRBD1 (5 bases). V lost 3 bases and J 5 bases, leaving 19 bases between the germline ends. Germline V CDR1 and CDR2: MNHEY, SMNVEV (reference sequence). The CDR3 has 16 amino acids. The CDR3 nucleotides are TGTGCCAGCAGTTTCCCGTTAGGGGCTCGTTGGACTGAAGCTTTCTTT. Protein: CASSFPLGARWTEAFF.